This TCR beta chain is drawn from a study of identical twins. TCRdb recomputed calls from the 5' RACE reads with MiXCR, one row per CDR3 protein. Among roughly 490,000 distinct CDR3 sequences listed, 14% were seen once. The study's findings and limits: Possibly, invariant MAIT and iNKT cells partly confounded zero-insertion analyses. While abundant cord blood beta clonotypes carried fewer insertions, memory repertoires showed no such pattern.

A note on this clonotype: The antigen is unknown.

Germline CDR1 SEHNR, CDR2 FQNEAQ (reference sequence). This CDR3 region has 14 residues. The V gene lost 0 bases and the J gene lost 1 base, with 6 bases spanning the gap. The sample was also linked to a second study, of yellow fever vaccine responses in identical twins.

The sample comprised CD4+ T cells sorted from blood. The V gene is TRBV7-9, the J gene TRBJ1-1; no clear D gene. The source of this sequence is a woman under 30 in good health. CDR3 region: CASSLALRNTEAFF. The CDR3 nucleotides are TGTGCCAGCAGCTTAGCGCTCAGGAACACTGAAGCTTTCTTT.